This TCR beta chain comes out of a study of identical twins. Study conclusions and caveats: Whereas memory repertoires showed no such difference, abundant cord blood beta clonotypes carried fewer insertions. The study drew conclusions from cross-sectional statistical analysis, not from following the same donors.

Comments on this clonotype: Antigen unknown.

TCRdb re-analysed the 5' RACE reads in MiXCR, keeping a single row per CDR3 protein. The table includes more than 400,000 distinct CDR3 sequences, 15% detected once. The ends lost 6 bases at V and 8 bases at J; junction bases unmatched: 16. The germline CDR1 and CDR2 sequences are MDHEN and SYDVKM. The CDR3 is made up of 17 amino acids. These data were also reused for a study on yellow fever vaccine responses in identical twins.

The gene calls are TRBV28 and TRBJ2-1; 10 nucleotides agree with TRBD1. The receptor's source is a woman between 18 and 29 years old in good health. The sample comprised CD4+ T cells sorted from blood. The CDR3 DNA follows: TGTGCCAGCAGGGGATTTTACCGGGACAGGGGTCTAGATGAGCAGTTCTTC. Its protein is CASRGFYRDRGLDEQFF.